What follows is one T cell receptor beta chain and its context. The antigen is unknown. CDR1 and CDR2 (germline): SGHKS, YYEKEE (reference sequence). This CDR3 region has 17 residues. Trimming cost V 0 bases and J 2 bases; bases outside gene matches: 7. Antigen-specific CD4+ T cells were expanded (with viral peptide pools) by the ViraFEST assay ahead of sequencing. Subsequent to roughly 9 days of culture, CD4+ T cells were isolated. Neither prior SARS-CoV-2 infection nor positive nucleocapsid antibodies were present in the vaccine recipients. Half-medium changes using IL-2 medium occurred on days 3 and 7. TCRdb's copy holds only in-frame clones and misses some; the assay was immunoSEQ multiplex PCR. Of 25,000 to 35,000 clones listed, around 80% are singletons. The data stem from a study of vaccination effects on CD4 cells after COVID-19. Findings of the study overall: Marked clonal contraction of both clone types appeared late after vaccination. After vaccination of healthy people, only 1 of 255 vaccine-induced clones cross-reacted with common cold coronaviruses.

The chain carries TRBV5-5 and TRBJ2-2; 7 nucleotides match TRBD2. This sequence was found in a human donor who received a COVID-19 vaccine. The material was CD4+ T cells from PBMCs cultured with SARS-CoV-2 spike peptides, obtained before COVID-19 vaccination. In DNA, the CDR3 is TGTGCCAGCAGCTTGGCCGGGGGGTCGATAAACACCGGGGAGCTGTTTTTT. Translating it yields CASSLAGGSINTGELFF.